This T cell receptor beta chain was found in a study of early T cells in non-severe SARS-CoV-2 infection. Study in general: Sequencing of bulk RNA from unsorted whole blood was done, without chain pairing. General study results and limits: Clonotype matching in VDJdb favored anti-spike CD8 responses and did not capture private and CD4 specificities.

This CDR3 comprises 12 residues. In germline, CDR1 is SGHTA, CDR2 FQGNSA. Trimming removed 2 bases at V and 5 bases at J, with 6 bases between. Attachment of unique molecular identifiers was made to individual cDNA molecules. TCRdb re-derived calls from the 5' RACE reads in MiXCR, one entry per CDR3 protein. The sample has about 23,000 distinct CDR3 sequences, 3.5% to 5% seen once. In its sample, this clonotype is medium-sized. The antigen remains unidentified. The sequence derives from an adult who was a healthcare worker with PCR-confirmed SARS-CoV-2 infection or an uninfected control (not recorded which). Sequencing was performed on whole blood. The J gene is TRBJ2-5, the V gene TRBV7-2; no reliable D call. CDR3 coding DNA: TGTGCCAGCAGCTTATTGGCCGAGACCCAGTACTTC. Amino acids: CASSLLAETQYF.